This T cell receptor (beta chain) was captured by sequencing in a study of shared clonotypes between healthy human individuals. The table lists this clone with a few counts. The protocol was immunoSEQ multiplex PCR, while the TCRdb copy is restricted to in-frame clones and leaves out a portion. The data show 850,000 to 1,200,000 clones, with around 74% seen just once and roughly 1.4% held by the top ten. This sequence was found in a man younger than 35 in good health. Sequenced sample: memory CD4+ T cells sorted from blood. Subset of the sample: CD45RA-negative fraction.

This CDR3 is CASSLRQGSAYEQYF. DNA for the CDR3: TGTGCCAGCAGCTTAAGGCAGGGTTCCGCTTACGAGCAGTACTTC. The V gene is TRBV7-2, the J gene TRBJ2-7; a weak D match, TRBD1 (5 bases). Germline CDR1 SGHTA, CDR2 FQGNSA. This CDR3 spans 15 amino acids. V lost 2 bases and J lost 4, with 15 bases in between.